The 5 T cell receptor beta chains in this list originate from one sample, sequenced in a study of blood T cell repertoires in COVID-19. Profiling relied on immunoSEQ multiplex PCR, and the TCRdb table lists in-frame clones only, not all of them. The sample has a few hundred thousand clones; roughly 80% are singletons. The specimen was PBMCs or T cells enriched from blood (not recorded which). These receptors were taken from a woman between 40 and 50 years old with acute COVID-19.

The CDR3 spells CASSAYRVANEKLFF. CDR3 sequence (DNA): TGTGCCAGCAGTGCATACAGGGTTGCTAATGAAAAACTGTTTTTT. The rearrangement uses TRBV2 and TRBJ1-4, with a possible D match to TRBD1 (6 bases). The CDR3 sequence is 15 residues long. Trimming left V 4 bases short and J 3 bases short, with 12 bases between. Per germline, CDR1 SNHLY and CDR2 FYNNEI.

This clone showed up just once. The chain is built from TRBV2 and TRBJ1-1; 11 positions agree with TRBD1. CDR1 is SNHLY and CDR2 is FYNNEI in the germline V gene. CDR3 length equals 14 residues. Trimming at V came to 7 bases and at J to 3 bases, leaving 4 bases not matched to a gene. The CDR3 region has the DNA TGTGCCAGCACCGGGGACAGGGGGTACACTGAAGCTTTCTTT. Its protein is CASTGDRGYTEAFF.

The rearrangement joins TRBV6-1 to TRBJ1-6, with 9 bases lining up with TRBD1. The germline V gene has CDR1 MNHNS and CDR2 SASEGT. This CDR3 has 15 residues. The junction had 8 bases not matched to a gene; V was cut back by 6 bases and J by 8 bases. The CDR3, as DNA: TGTGCCAGCAGCAAAACCCGACAGGGGGATTCACCCCTCCACTTT. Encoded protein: CASSKTRQGDSPLHF.

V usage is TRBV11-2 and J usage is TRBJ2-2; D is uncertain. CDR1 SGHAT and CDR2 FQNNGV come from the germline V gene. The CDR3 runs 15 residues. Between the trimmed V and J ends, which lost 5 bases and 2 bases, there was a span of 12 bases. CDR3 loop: CASSLQLGNTGELFF. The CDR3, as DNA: TGTGCCAGCAGCCTTCAGCTGGGCAACACCGGGGAGCTGTTTTTT. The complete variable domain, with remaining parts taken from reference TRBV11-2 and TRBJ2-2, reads EAGVAQSPRYKIIEKRQSVAFWCNPISGHATLYWYQQILGQGPKLLIQFQNNGVVDDSQLPKDRFSAERLKGVDSTLKIQPAKLEDSAVYLCASSLQLGNTGELFFGEGSRLTVL.

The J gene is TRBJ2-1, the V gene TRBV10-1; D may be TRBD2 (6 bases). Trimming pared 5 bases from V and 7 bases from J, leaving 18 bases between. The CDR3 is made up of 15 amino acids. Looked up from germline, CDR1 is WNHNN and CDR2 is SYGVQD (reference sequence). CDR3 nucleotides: TGCGCCAGCAGTCCAACAACCGGGACTCCTAATGAGCAGTTCTTC. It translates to CASSPTTGTPNEQFF.